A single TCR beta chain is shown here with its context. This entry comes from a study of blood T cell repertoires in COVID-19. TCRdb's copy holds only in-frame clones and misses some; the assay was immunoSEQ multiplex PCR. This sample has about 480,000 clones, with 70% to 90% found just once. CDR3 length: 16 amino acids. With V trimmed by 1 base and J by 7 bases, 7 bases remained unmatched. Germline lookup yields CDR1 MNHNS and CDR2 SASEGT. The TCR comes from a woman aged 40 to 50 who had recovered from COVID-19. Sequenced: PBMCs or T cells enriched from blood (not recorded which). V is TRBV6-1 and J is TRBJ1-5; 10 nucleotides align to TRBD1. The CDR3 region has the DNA TGTGCCAGCAGTGAAGTGGGGACAGGGGAAGGGCAGCCCCAGCATTTT. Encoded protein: CASSEVGTGEGQPQHF.